This T cell receptor beta chain was captured in a study of cytomegalovirus exposure and HLA in healthy donors. Whole-study context: T cells numbering around 180 million yielded roughly 120 million unique TCR beta sequences in an earlier analysis. Approximately 80 million unique TCRs, all from HLA-typed donors, were included in an early release of the data. Study conclusions and caveats: Prediction of most subjects' HLA-A and HLA-B alleles by TCR beta sequences was reportedly accurate. Per a prior analysis, the majority of TCR beta V segments were productive roughly 90% or roughly 30% of the time.

Both 60 Vbeta primers and 13 Jbeta primers went into the PCR. Data came from immunoSEQ multiplex PCR; TCRdb stores just in-frame clones and leaves some out. Of 70,000 to 95,000 clones listed, under 80% are singletons. On this clone: What it binds is unknown.

Trimming pared 3 bases from V and 6 bases from J, leaving 15 bases between. CDR1 is GTSNPN, CDR2 SVGIG, per germline (reference sequence). The CDR3 length is 13 residues. The sample was PBMCs. The chain combines TRBV30 with TRBJ2-7; no firm D call. The source is a middle-aged man in good health and CMV-seronegative. CDR3 in DNA: TGTGCCTGGAGGCGCGTGAGCATACTCGAGCAGTACTTC. The encoded protein is CAWRRVSILEQYF.